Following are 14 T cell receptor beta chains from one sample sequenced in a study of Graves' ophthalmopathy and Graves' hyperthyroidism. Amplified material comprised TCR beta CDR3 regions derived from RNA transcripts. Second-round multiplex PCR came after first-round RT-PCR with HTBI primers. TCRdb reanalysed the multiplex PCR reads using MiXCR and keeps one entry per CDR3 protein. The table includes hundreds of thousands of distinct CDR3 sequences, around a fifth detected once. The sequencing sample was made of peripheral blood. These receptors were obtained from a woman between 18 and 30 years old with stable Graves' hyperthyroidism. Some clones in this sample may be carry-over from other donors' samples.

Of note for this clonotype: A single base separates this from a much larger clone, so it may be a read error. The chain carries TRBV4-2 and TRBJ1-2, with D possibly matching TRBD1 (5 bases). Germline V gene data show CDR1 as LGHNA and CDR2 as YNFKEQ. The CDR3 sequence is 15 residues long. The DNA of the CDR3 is TGTGCCAGCAACCAAGATCCCCAGGGAACCTATGGCTACACCTTC. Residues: CASNQDPQGTYGYTF.

The CDR3 spells CASSLGRRLRGNQPQHF. CDR3 DNA sequence: TGTGCCAGCAGTTTAGGGAGGCGGTTACGAGGCAATCAGCCCCAGCATTTT. The J gene is TRBJ1-5, the V gene TRBV12-3 or TRBV12-4, with D unclear. Trimming stripped 1 base from V and 2 bases from J, with 15 bases between. The CDR3 extends over 17 amino acids.

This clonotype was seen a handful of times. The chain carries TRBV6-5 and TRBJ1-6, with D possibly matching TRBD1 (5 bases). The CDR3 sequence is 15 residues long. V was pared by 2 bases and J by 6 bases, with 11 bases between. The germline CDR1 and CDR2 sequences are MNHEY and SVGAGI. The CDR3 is CASSYGETANSPLHF. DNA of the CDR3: TGTGCCAGCAGTTACGGGGAGACAGCTAATTCACCCCTCCACTTT.

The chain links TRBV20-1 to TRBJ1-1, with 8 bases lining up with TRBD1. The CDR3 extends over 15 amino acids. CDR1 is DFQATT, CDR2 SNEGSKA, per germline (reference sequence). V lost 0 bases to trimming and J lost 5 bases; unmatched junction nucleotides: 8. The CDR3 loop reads CSARDLQGEGTEAFF. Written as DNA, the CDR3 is TGCAGTGCTAGAGACCTACAGGGGGAAGGGACTGAAGCTTTCTTT.

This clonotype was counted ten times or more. The CDR3 is CASSSRPGAEAFF. DNA of the CDR3: TGTGCCAGTAGTTCGCGACCCGGCGCTGAAGCTTTCTTT. The chain is built from TRBV19 and TRBJ1-1; D is unclear. V was clipped by 5 bases and J by 6 bases, with 13 bases between them. The CDR3 runs to 13 residues. Germline lookup yields CDR1 LNHDA and CDR2 SQIVND (reference sequence).

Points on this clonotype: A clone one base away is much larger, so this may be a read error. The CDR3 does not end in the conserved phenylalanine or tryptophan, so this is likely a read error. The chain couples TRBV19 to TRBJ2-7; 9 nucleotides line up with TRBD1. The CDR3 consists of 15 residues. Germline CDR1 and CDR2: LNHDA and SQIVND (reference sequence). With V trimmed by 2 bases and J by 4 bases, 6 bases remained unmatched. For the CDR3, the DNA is TGTGCCAGTAGTATAAGCCCGGGACAGGGTTACGAGCAGTACTAC. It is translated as CASSISPGQGYEQYY.

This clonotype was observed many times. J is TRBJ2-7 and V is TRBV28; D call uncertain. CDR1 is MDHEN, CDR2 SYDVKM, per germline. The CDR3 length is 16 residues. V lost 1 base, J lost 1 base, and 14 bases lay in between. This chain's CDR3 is CASSLFGSRASYEQYF. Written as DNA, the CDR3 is TGTGCCAGCAGTTTATTTGGCAGCCGGGCATCCTACGAGCAGTACTTC.

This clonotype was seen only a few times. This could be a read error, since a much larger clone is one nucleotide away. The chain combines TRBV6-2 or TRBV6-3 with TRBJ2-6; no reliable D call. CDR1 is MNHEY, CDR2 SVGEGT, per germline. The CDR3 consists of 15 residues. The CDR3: CARSSRPGGANVLTF. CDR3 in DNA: TGTGCCAGAAGTTCCCGGCCCGGTGGGGCCAACGTCCTGACTTTC.

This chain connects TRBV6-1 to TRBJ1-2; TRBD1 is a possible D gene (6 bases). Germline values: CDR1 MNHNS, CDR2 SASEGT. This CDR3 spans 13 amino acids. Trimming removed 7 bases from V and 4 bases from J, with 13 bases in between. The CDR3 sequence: CASTIDRTYGYTF. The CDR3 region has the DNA TGTGCCAGCACTATAGACAGGACCTATGGCTACACCTTC.

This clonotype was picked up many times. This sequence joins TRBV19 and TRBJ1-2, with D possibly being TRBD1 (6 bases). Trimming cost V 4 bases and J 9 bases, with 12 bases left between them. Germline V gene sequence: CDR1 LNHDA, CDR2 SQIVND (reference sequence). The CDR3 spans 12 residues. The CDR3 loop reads CASSKRQDSYTF. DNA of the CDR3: TGTGCCAGTAGTAAGAGACAGGATAGCTACACCTTC.

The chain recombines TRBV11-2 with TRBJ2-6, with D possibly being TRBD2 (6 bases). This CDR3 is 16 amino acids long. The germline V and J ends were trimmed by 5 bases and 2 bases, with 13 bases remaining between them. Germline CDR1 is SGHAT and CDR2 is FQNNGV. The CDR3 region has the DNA TGTGCCAGCAGCCGGGACTCCTTGACTGGGGCCAACGTCCTGACTTTC. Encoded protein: CASSRDSLTGANVLTF.

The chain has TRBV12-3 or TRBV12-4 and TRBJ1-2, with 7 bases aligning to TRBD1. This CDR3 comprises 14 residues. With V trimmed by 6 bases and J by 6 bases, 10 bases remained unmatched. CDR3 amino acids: CASSSTGSRDGYTF. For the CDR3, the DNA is TGTGCCAGCAGCTCGACAGGGAGTAGGGATGGCTACACCTTC.

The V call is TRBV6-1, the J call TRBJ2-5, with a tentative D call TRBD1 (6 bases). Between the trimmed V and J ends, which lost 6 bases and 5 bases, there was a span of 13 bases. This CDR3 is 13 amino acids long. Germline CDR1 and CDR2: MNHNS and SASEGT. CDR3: CASRSGDWETQYF. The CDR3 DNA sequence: TGTGCCAGCAGGTCAGGGGATTGGGAGACCCAGTACTTC.

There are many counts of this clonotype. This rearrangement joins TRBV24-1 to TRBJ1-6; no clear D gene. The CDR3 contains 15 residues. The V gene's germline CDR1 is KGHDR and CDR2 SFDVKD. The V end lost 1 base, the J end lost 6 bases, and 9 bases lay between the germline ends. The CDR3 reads CATSDLGSGNSPLHF. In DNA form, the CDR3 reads TGTGCCACCAGTGATTTAGGGAGTGGTAATTCACCCCTCCACTTT.